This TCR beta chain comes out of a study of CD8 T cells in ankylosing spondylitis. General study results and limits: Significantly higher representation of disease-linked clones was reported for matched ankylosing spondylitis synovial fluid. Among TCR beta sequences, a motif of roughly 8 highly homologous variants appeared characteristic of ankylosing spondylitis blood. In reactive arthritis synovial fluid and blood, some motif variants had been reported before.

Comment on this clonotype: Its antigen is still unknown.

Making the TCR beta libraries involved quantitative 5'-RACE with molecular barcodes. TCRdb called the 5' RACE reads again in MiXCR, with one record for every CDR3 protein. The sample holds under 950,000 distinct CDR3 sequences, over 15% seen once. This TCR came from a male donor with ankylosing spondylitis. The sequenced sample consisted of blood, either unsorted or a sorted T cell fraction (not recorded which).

This chain's CDR3 is CASSQDSEGGSYNEQFF. CDR3 nucleotide sequence: TGCGCCAGCAGCCAAGATTCCGAGGGGGGCTCCTACAATGAGCAGTTCTTC. The V and J genes are TRBV4-3 and TRBJ2-1; D may correspond to TRBD1 or TRBD2 (6 bases each). The CDR3 sequence is 17 residues long. V was cut by 0 bases and J by 0 bases, with 12 bases left in between. CDR1 and CDR2 from the germline V gene are LGHNA and YSLEER.